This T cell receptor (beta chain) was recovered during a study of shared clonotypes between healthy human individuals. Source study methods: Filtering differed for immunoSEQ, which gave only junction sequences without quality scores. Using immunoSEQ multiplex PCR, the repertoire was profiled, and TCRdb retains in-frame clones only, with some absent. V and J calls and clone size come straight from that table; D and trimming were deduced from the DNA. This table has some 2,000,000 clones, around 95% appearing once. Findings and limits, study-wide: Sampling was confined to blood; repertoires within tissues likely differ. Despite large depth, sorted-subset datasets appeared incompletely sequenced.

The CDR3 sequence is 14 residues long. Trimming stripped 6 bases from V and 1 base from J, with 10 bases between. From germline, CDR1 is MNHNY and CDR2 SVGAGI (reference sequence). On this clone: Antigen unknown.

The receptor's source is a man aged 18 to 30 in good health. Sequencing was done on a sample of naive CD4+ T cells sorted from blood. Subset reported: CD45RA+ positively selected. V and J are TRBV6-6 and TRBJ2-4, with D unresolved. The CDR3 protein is CASSPSGAKNIQYF. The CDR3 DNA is TGTGCCAGCAGCCCCTCCGGGGCCAAAAACATTCAGTACTTC.